Sequencing of this TCR beta chain was carried out in a study of shared clonotypes between healthy human individuals. Overall study: Plates per donor: three CD4 naive, three CD4 memory, two CD8 naive, one CD8 memory.

Germline V gene sequence: CDR1 SQVTM, CDR2 ANQGSEA. J lost 1 base, V lost 7 bases, and 3 bases had no gene match. The length of the CDR3 is 13 residues. Division of CD4+ cells produced a CD45RA+ naive subset and a CD45RA-negative memory subset. Concerning this clone: Its target is unknown. Other DNA sequences in this sample translate to the same CDR3.

Findings and caveats of the study: Clonotype sharing among donors likely depends on sequencing depth. Only a few donors were included, so the genetic and exposure-history diversity represented was limited.

This table comes from immunoSEQ multiplex PCR, and its TCRdb copy is limited to in-frame clones, with some not included. The sample holds approximately 1,500,000 clones; 98% are singletons and the top ten take roughly 0.45%. The specimen was naive CD4+ T cells sorted from blood. Subset denoted: CD45RA+ positively selected. This TCR was recovered from a man in his thirties or forties in good health. The rearrangement links TRBV29-1 to TRBJ2-3; 9 nucleotides align to TRBD1. CDR3 DNA: TGCAGCGCCCGGACAGGGGGCACAGATACGCAGTATTTT. Translation: CSARTGGTDTQYF.